The next 18 T cell receptor beta chains were all read from a single sample in a study of blood T cell repertoires in COVID-19. Assay: immunoSEQ multiplex PCR; the TCRdb copy retains only in-frame clones and omits some. The table has more than 300,000 clones, 88% seen once. Source material: PBMCs or T cells enriched from blood (not recorded which). The receptors here all came from a woman between 18 and 29 years old who had recovered from COVID-19.

The genes are TRBV19 and TRBJ1-1; tentatively, D is TRBD1 (5 bases). In germline, CDR1 is LNHDA, CDR2 SQIVND (reference sequence). This CDR3 comprises 15 residues. Trimming shortened V by 10 bases and J by 0 bases, and 18 bases separated the two germline ends. The CDR3 DNA follows: TGTGCCACCTCTTGGAGTGGGGGGATGAACACTGAAGCTTTCTTT. Its protein is CATSWSGGMNTEAFF.

The chain carries TRBV6-2 or TRBV6-3 and TRBJ1-5; TRBD1 matches 10 bases. V was pared by 3 bases and J by 7 bases, with 6 bases of the junction left unmatched. The CDR3 sequence is 15 residues long. Germline lookup yields CDR1 MNHEY and CDR2 SVGEGT. The CDR3 DNA reads as TGTGCCAGCAGTTATGGGACAGGGGCGAGACAGCCCCAGCATTTT. This translates into CASSYGTGARQPQHF.

The chain links TRBV6-6 to TRBJ1-2; 9 bases are shared with TRBD1. This CDR3 is built from 12 residues. The J segment lost 6 bases and the V segment lost 6 bases, leaving 2 bases of the junction unmatched. The germline CDR1 and CDR2 sequences are MNHNY and SVGAGI (reference sequence). The CDR3 region is CASRQGANGYTF. CDR3 coding DNA: TGTGCCAGCAGACAGGGGGCCAATGGCTACACCTTC.

The genes are TRBV4-3 and TRBJ1-1; D gene unclear. CDR1 and CDR2 from the germline V gene are LGHNA and YSLEER. With 1 base removed from V and 1 base from J, the gap between germline ends came to 7 bases. The CDR3 runs 14 residues. CDR3 sequence reads: CASSQGHANTEAFF. CDR3 nucleotide sequence: TGCGCCAGCAGCCAAGGACACGCGAACACTGAAGCTTTCTTT.

This clone was counted once. The genes are TRBV5-5 and TRBJ1-4, with a weak D call TRBD1 (6 bases). V dropped 4 bases and J dropped 6 bases, with 25 bases sitting between them. Per the germline V gene, CDR1 is SGHKS and CDR2 is YYEKEE (reference sequence). The CDR3 consists of 18 residues. This CDR3 reads CASSRRPGTSQLDEKLFF. The CDR3 DNA is TGTGCCAGCAGCCGACGACCCGGGACAAGCCAACTAGATGAAAAACTGTTTTTT. The full variable domain, completed using reference TRBV5-5 and TRBJ1-4, is DAGVTQSPTHLIKTRGQQVTLRCSPISGHKSVSWYQQVLGQGPQFIFQYYEKEERGRGNFPDRFSARQFPNYSSELNVNALLLGDSALYLCASSRRPGTSQLDEKLFFGSGTQLSVL.

Comment on this clone: At the DNA level, this CDR3 is encoded by other sequences in the same sample as well. CDR3 nucleotide sequence: TGCGCCAGCAGCCCAGGCGGGACTGAAGCTTTCTTT. It yields the protein CASSPGGTEAFF. This chain links TRBV4-1 with TRBJ1-1, with D hard to call. Germline V gene data show CDR1 as MGHRA and CDR2 as YSYEKL. Trimming cost V 4 bases and J 5 bases, with 8 bases left between them. The length of the CDR3 is 12 residues.

The chain recombines TRBV7-9 with TRBJ1-5, with a weak D call TRBD1 (6 bases). The V gene's germline CDR1 is SEHNR and CDR2 FQNEAQ (reference sequence). V gave up 3 bases and J gave up 3 bases, with 12 bases separating them. The CDR3 covers 15 residues. The CDR3 loop reads CASSLGQGHNQPQHF. The CDR3 DNA sequence: TGTGCCAGCAGCTTGGGGCAGGGGCACAATCAGCCCCAGCATTTT. The variable domain in full, completed from reference TRBV7-9 and TRBJ1-5, reads DTGVSQNPRHKITKRGQNVTFRCDPISEHNRLYWYRQTLGQGPEFLTYFQNEAQLEKSRLLSDRFSAERPKGSFSTLEIQRTEQGDSAMYLCASSLGQGHNQPQHFGDGTRLSIL.

This chain links TRBV30 with TRBJ1-5, with 7 bases fitting TRBD1. Germline CDR1 GTSNPN, CDR2 SVGIG (reference sequence). After removal of 0 bases from V and 7 bases from J, the junction contained 6 bases not matched to a gene. This CDR3 is built from 14 residues. CDR3 bases: TGTGCCTGGAGTGTAGACAGGGATAGGCAGCCCCAGCATTTT. Protein sequence: CAWSVDRDRQPQHF.

The chain joins TRBV6-2 or TRBV6-3 to TRBJ2-5; 12 positions agree with TRBD2. The V gene end was trimmed by 4 bases and the J gene end by 0 bases; junction bases not matched to a gene: 3. The V gene's germline CDR1 is MNHEY and CDR2 SVGEGT. CDR3 length equals 16 residues. The CDR3 DNA sequence: TGTGCCAGCAGTTCTAGCGGGGGGGATTACCAAGAGACCCAGTACTTC. Residues: CASSSSGGDYQETQYF.

This chain uses TRBV11-2 with TRBJ2-3, with TRBD2 matching 9 bases. CDR1 SGHAT and CDR2 FQNNGV come from the germline V gene. The J segment lost 2 bases and the V segment lost 5 bases, leaving 11 bases of the junction unmatched. The CDR3 loop spans 17 amino acids. CDR3: CASSQNAGLANTDTQYF. CDR3 sequence (DNA): TGTGCCAGCAGCCAGAATGCGGGACTAGCAAACACAGATACGCAGTATTTT. Complete variable domain (other parts from reference TRBV11-2 and TRBJ2-3): EAGVAQSPRYKIIEKRQSVAFWCNPISGHATLYWYQQILGQGPKLLIQFQNNGVVDDSQLPKDRFSAERLKGVDSTLKIQPAKLEDSAVYLCASSQNAGLANTDTQYFGPGTRLTVL.

CDR3 coding DNA: TGTGCCAGCAGCCCCAGGACAGGGGAGACTAACTATGGCTACACCTTC. It translates to CASSPRTGETNYGYTF. The chain links TRBV3-1 (or the pseudogene TRBV3-2) to TRBJ1-2; 9 bases agree with TRBD1. The V and J ends lost 4 bases and 0 bases, in that order; junction bases with no gene match: 6. CDR1 is LGHDT, CDR2 YNNKEL, per germline (reference sequence). This CDR3 spans 16 amino acids.

This clone was counted between two and nine times. The rearrangement uses TRBV5-1 and TRBJ1-5; 11 nucleotides agree with TRBD1. CDR3 size: 20 residues. CDR1 and CDR2 from the germline V gene are SGHRS and YFSETQ. With 0 bases clipped from V and 5 bases from J, the junction kept 16 bases outside the gene matches. CDR3 sequence reads: CASSLAIGEGGQGVHQPQHF. CDR3 bases: TGCGCCAGCAGCTTGGCCATAGGCGAAGGGGGACAGGGGGTTCATCAGCCCCAGCATTTT. Full variable domain (remainder filled in from reference TRBV5-1 and TRBJ1-5): KAGVTQTPRYLIKTRGQQVTLSCSPISGHRSVSWYQQTPGQGLQFLFEYFSETQRNKGNFPGRFSGRQFSNSRSEMNVSTLELGDSALYLCASSLAIGEGGQGVHQPQHFGDGTRLSIL.

V gene TRBV20-1 combines with J gene TRBJ2-5; the match to TRBD1 covers 8 bases. The ends lost 3 bases at V and 0 bases at J; junction bases unmatched: 6. Germline-derived CDR1 and CDR2 are DFQATT and SNEGSKA (reference sequence). The CDR3 loop spans 15 amino acids. The CDR3 sequence is CSASQTGANQETQYF. The CDR3 DNA sequence: TGCAGTGCTAGTCAGACAGGGGCTAACCAAGAGACCCAGTACTTC.

There are a few counts of this clone. The chain employs TRBV2 and TRBJ1-1; D unresolved. Trimming took off 8 bases at V and 3 bases at J, with 16 bases between the two ends. Germline values: CDR1 SNHLY, CDR2 FYNNEI. The CDR3 runs to 14 residues. The chain's CDR3 is CASYDATGDTEAFF. The CDR3 DNA reads as TGTGCCAGCTATGACGCGACCGGGGACACTGAAGCTTTCTTT.

Written as DNA, the CDR3 is TGTGCCAGCAGCTTCTATAGCTCCTACGAGCAGTACTTC. Encoded protein: CASSFYSSYEQYF. The V and J genes are TRBV7-9 and TRBJ2-7; no clear D. V was cut by 3 bases and J by 0 bases, with 6 bases left in between. Germline V gives CDR1 SEHNR, CDR2 FQNEAQ (reference sequence). This CDR3 has 13 amino acids.

V usage is TRBV18 and J usage is TRBJ1-5; 7 bases fit TRBD1. This CDR3 is 15 amino acids long. The trim removed 2 bases at V and 5 bases at J, leaving 6 bases unmatched. In germline, CDR1 is KGHSH, CDR2 LQKENI. CDR3 in DNA: TGTGCCAGCTCACCATGGCAGGGGGTCCATCAGCCCCAGCATTTT. It codes for CASSPWQGVHQPQHF.

The CDR3 DNA follows: TGCGCCAGCAGCTTGGACAGGGGAGGAGGAAACACCATATATTTT. It translates to CASSLDRGGGNTIYF. The rearrangement uses TRBV5-1 and TRBJ1-3, with 7 bases fitting TRBD1. The CDR3 totals 15 residues. The junction had 4 bases not matched to a gene; V was cut back by 0 bases and J by 4 bases. Germline loops: CDR1 SGHRS, CDR2 YFSETQ.

The V and J genes are TRBV27 and TRBJ2-4; the D gene is possibly TRBD1 (6 bases). Germline V gene data show CDR1 as MNHEY and CDR2 as SMNVEV (reference sequence). Trimming shortened V by 5 bases and J by 0 bases, and 14 bases separated the two germline ends. CDR3 size: 16 residues. The CDR3 loop reads CASSPDSLLAKNIQYF. As DNA, the CDR3 is TGTGCCAGCAGTCCGGACAGCTTACTAGCCAAAAACATTCAGTACTTC.